Listed below are T cell receptor beta chains from one sample, sequenced in a study of blood T cell repertoires in COVID-19. TCRdb's table, derived via immunoSEQ multiplex PCR, lists solely in-frame clones and lacks some. The sample carries 250,000 to 350,000 clones, roughly 84% recorded once. Specimen: peripheral blood. All receptors come from a human donor with COVID-19, enrolled during active disease. The donor label of this sample is uncertain. The CDR3 runs from the conserved cysteine through the conserved F or W. Each record gives: V gene, J gene, D gene, clone size, CDR3 DNA, CDR3 protein. A D gene is named only where the DNA matches it firmly. For some rows the clone size is stated as once, few or many, or as a class when expanded; others skip it.

v_gene: TRBV20-1
j_gene: TRBJ2-1
d_gene: TRBD2
abundance: NA
CDR3nt: TGCAGTGCTAGTCTCAGCGGGAGGGCAAATGAGCAGTTCTTC
CDR3aa: CSASLSGRANEQFF

v_gene: TRBV6-5
j_gene: TRBJ2-3
d_gene: TRBD1
abundance: NA
CDR3nt: TGTGCCGTCCACAGGGGTCGGGGCACAGATACGCAGTATTTT
CDR3aa: CAVHRGRGTDTQYF

v_gene: TRBV2
j_gene: TRBJ2-4
d_gene: TRBD2
abundance: few
CDR3nt: TGTGCCAGCAGGCCCGGTAGCGGGAACTTACCCATACTAGCCAAAAACATTCAGTACTTC
CDR3aa: CASRPGSGNLPILAKNIQYF

v_gene: TRBV7-2
j_gene: TRBJ2-6
d_gene: NA
abundance: NA
CDR3nt: TGTGCCAGCAGCTTAGGTCCATCTGGGGCCAACGTCCTGACTTTC
CDR3aa: CASSLGPSGANVLTF

v_gene: TRBV19
j_gene: TRBJ1-1
d_gene: NA
abundance: NA
CDR3nt: TGTGCCAGTAGTATAGTTCACACAGGCCCCCAGAACACTGAAGCTTTCTTT
CDR3aa: CASSIVHTGPQNTEAFF

v_gene: TRBV7-9
j_gene: TRBJ1-6
d_gene: TRBD1
abundance: NA
CDR3nt: TGTGCCAGCAGCTTAGTCGGGACAGGGGATTCACCCCTCCACTTT
CDR3aa: CASSLVGTGDSPLHF

v_gene: TRBV11-1
j_gene: TRBJ1-1
d_gene: TRBD1
abundance: NA
CDR3nt: TGTGCCAGCAGCCGGACAGGGAACACTGAAGCTTTCTTT
CDR3aa: CASSRTGNTEAFF

v_gene: TRBV30
j_gene: TRBJ1-1
d_gene: NA
abundance: NA
CDR3nt: TGTGCCTGGAGTGCGAAGGGACTCATGAACACTGAAGCTTTCTTT
CDR3aa: CAWSAKGLMNTEAFF

v_gene: TRBV11-2
j_gene: TRBJ2-1
d_gene: TRBD1
abundance: NA
CDR3nt: TGTGCCAGCAGCCAGGGGGCCAACAATGAGCAGTTCTTC
CDR3aa: CASSQGANNEQFF

v_gene: TRBV15
j_gene: TRBJ2-2
d_gene: NA
abundance: NA
CDR3nt: TGTGCCACCAGCAGAGAAGGGGTTGGAACCGGGGAGCTGTTTTTT
CDR3aa: CATSREGVGTGELFF

v_gene: TRBV6-6
j_gene: TRBJ1-5
d_gene: NA
abundance: NA
CDR3nt: TGTGCCAGCATCCAAGGGGAGGGCAGGGATGATCAGCCCCAGCATTTT
CDR3aa: CASIQGEGRDDQPQHF

v_gene: TRBV27
j_gene: TRBJ2-3
d_gene: NA
abundance: NA
CDR3nt: TGTGCCAGCAGGCGCTACACAGATACGCAGTATTTT
CDR3aa: CASRRYTDTQYF

v_gene: TRBV19
j_gene: TRBJ1-2
d_gene: TRBD1
abundance: NA
CDR3nt: TGTGCCAGTAGTCAAGGGACAGGGGTTAACTATGGCTACACCTTC
CDR3aa: CASSQGTGVNYGYTF

v_gene: TRBV6-2/TRBV6-3
j_gene: TRBJ2-1
d_gene: TRBD2
abundance: few
CDR3nt: TGTGCCAGCAGCCCCGGGACGACTAGCGGGAATTACAATGAGCAGTTCTTC
CDR3aa: CASSPGTTSGNYNEQFF

v_gene: TRBV5-1
j_gene: TRBJ2-6
d_gene: NA
abundance: once
CDR3nt: TGCGCCAGCAGCTTTGAACGATCATCGAGCTCTGGGGCCAACGTCCTGACTTTC
CDR3aa: CASSFERSSSSGANVLTF

v_gene: TRBV19
j_gene: TRBJ1-1
d_gene: NA
abundance: NA
CDR3nt: TGTGCCAGTAGTATAGATCGCGGGGGGCTAACTGAAGCTTTCTTT
CDR3aa: CASSIDRGGLTEAFF

v_gene: TRBV6-1
j_gene: TRBJ1-1
d_gene: NA
abundance: NA
CDR3nt: TGTGCCAGCAGTGAACCGGGGGAGGCGGTGACTGAAGCTTTCTTT
CDR3aa: CASSEPGEAVTEAFF

v_gene: TRBV7-3
j_gene: TRBJ1-1
d_gene: NA
abundance: NA
CDR3nt: TGTGCCAGCAGCCCGGGACACTGGTCGTCCACTGAAGCTTTCTTT
CDR3aa: CASSPGHWSSTEAFF

v_gene: TRBV29-1
j_gene: TRBJ2-6
d_gene: NA
abundance: NA
CDR3nt: TGCAGCGTCCAGGGGTGGAGCTCTGGGGCCAACGTCCTGACTTTC
CDR3aa: CSVQGWSSGANVLTF

v_gene: TRBV6-5
j_gene: TRBJ1-5
d_gene: TRBD1
abundance: NA
CDR3nt: TGTGCCAGCAGTTACTCGAAACAGGGGAGACAGCCCCAGCATTTT
CDR3aa: CASSYSKQGRQPQHF

v_gene: TRBV9
j_gene: TRBJ2-1
d_gene: NA
abundance: once
CDR3nt: TGTGCCAGCAGCACCGGGACACCGACCCGCGATGAGCAGTTCTTC
CDR3aa: CASSTGTPTRDEQFF

v_gene: TRBV5-5
j_gene: TRBJ2-3
d_gene: TRBD2
abundance: NA
CDR3nt: TGTGCCAGCAGTCTGAGGGGACTAGCGGGAGGTATTACAGATACGCAGTATTTT
CDR3aa: CASSLRGLAGGITDTQYF